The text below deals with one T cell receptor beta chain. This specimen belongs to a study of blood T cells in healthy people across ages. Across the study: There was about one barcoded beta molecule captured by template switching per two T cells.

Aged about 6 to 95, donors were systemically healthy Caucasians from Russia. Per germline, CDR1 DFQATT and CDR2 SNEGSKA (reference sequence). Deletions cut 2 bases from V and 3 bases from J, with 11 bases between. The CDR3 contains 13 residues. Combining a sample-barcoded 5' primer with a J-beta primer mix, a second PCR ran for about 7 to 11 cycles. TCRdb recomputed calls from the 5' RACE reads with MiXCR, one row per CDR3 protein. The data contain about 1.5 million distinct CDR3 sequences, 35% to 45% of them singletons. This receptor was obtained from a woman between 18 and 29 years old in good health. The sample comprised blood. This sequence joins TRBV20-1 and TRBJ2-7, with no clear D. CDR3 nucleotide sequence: TGCAGTGCTAGATCTACTTGGTACTACGAGCAGTACTTC. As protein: CSARSTWYYEQYF.